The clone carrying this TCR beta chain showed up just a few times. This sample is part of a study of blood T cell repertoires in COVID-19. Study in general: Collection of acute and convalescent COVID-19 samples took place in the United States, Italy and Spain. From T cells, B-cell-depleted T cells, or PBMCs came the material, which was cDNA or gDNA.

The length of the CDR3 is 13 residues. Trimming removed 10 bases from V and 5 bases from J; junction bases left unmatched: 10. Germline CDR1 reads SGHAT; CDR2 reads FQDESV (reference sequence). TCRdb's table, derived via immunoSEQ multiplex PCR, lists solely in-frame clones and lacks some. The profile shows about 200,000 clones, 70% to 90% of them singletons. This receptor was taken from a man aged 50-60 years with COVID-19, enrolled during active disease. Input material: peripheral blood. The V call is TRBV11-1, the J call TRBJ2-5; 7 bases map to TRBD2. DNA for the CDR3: TGTGCCACCTCCCGTGGGGGAGGGGAGACCCAGTACTTC. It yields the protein CATSRGGGETQYF. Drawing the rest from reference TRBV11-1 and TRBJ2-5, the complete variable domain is EAEVAQSPRYKITEKSQAVAFWCDPISGHATLYWYRQILGQGPELLVQFQDESVVDDSQLPKDRFSAERLKGVDSTLKIQPAELGDSAMYLCATSRGGGETQYFGPGTRLLVL.